A selection of T cell receptor beta chains follows, all from one sample in a study of CD8+CD57+ T cells in acquired aplastic anemia. MiXCR, run by TCRdb on the reads, gives a single entry per CDR3 protein. Among some 180,000 distinct CDR3 sequences, around half were seen once, and the ten largest hold about 2.9%. Source material: sorted CD4+, CD8+, or CD8+CD57+ T cells (not recorded which) from PBMCs. Every receptor here comes from a human donor in good health. Both conserved end residues are part of each CDR3. Fields, in order: V gene, J gene, D gene, clone size, CDR3 protein, CDR3 DNA. D genes are given only for firm matches. Size values are once, few and many counts, or a class for expanded clones, and some rows have none.

V: TRBV5-1; J: TRBJ2-1; D: .; size: many; CDR3: CASSRDRSSYNEQFF; DNA: TGCGCCAGCAGCAGGGACCGTTCCTCCTACAATGAGCAGTTCTTC
V: TRBV20-1; J: TRBJ1-5; D: TRBD1; size: .; CDR3: CSASRPGGGQPQHF; DNA: TGCAGTGCATCGCGACCAGGGGGTGGTCAGCCCCAGCATTTT
V: TRBV10-3; J: TRBJ1-1; D: .; size: .; CDR3: CAISVGPPYEAFF; DNA: TGTGCCATCAGTGTAGGGCCTCCTTATGAAGCTTTCTTT
V: TRBV15; J: TRBJ2-5; D: TRBD1; size: .; CDR3: CATSIVDRAGETQYF; DNA: TGTGCCACCAGCATAGTGGACAGGGCGGGGGAGACCCAGTACTTC
V: TRBV10-3; J: TRBJ2-7; D: TRBD2; size: .; CDR3: CAISEGTSSYEQYF; DNA: TGTGCCATCAGTGAAGGGACTAGCTCCTACGAGCAGTACTTC
V: TRBV7-9; J: TRBJ2-2; D: .; size: many; CDR3: CAITQGANTGELFF; DNA: TGTGCCATCACACAGGGAGCGAACACCGGGGAGCTGTTTTTT
V: TRBV5-1; J: TRBJ1-2; D: TRBD1; size: .; CDR3: CASSLDLDRVGYTF; DNA: TGCGCCAGCAGCTTGGACCTAGACAGGGTTGGCTACACCTTC
V: TRBV19; J: TRBJ2-7; D: TRBD1; size: .; CDR3: CAIGTGSEQYF; DNA: TGTGCCATAGGGACAGGGAGCGAGCAGTACTTC
V: TRBV11-2; J: TRBJ2-1; D: TRBD2; size: few; CDR3: CASSRGLAIYNEQFF; DNA: TGTGCCAGCAGCCGCGGACTAGCGATTTACAATGAGCAGTTCTTC
V: TRBV13; J: TRBJ2-3; D: .; size: .; CDR3: CATGLLADTQYF; DNA: TGTGCCACAGGGCTGCTCGCAGATACGCAGTATTTT
V: TRBV19; J: TRBJ2-1; D: .; size: .; CDR3: CASTDGRNSYNEQFF; DNA: TGTGCCAGTACGGACGGCAGGAACTCCTACAATGAGCAGTTCTTC
V: TRBV20-1; J: TRBJ1-2; D: .; size: .; CDR3: CSARASSGVPLYGYTF; DNA: TGCAGTGCTAGAGCAAGCTCAGGGGTTCCCCTCTATGGCTACACCTTC
V: TRBV2; J: TRBJ2-5; D: .; size: .; CDR3: CASSDGGQGIVTQYF; DNA: TGTGCCAGCAGTGATGGGGGACAAGGTATTGTGACCCAGTACTTC
V: TRBV7-9; J: TRBJ1-4; D: TRBD1; size: .; CDR3: CASSPRRQGREKLFF; DNA: TGTGCCAGCAGCCCAAGGAGACAGGGCAGGGAAAAACTGTTTTTT
V: TRBV7-8; J: TRBJ1-1; D: .; size: .; CDR3: CASSPQTNTEAFF; DNA: TGTGCCAGCAGCCCCCAAACAAACACTGAAGCTTTCTTT
V: TRBV20-1; J: TRBJ2-3; D: TRBD2; size: many; CDR3: CSASLTGGPRGTDTQYF; DNA: TGCAGTGCTAGCCTTACGGGAGGCCCCCGCGGCACAGATACGCAGTATTTT
V: TRBV28; J: TRBJ2-2; D: TRBD1; size: once; CDR3: CASRLQGATYTGELFF; DNA: TGTGCCAGCAGGCTACAGGGGGCCACTTACACCGGGGAGCTGTTTTTT
V: TRBV4-1; J: TRBJ1-4; D: TRBD1; size: .; CDR3: CASSHSGTAPEKLFF; DNA: TGCGCCAGCAGCCATTCCGGGACAGCCCCTGAAAAACTGTTTTTT
V: TRBV24-1; J: TRBJ1-2; D: .; size: .; CDR3: CATSTGSSNYGYTF; DNA: TGTGCCACCAGTACAGGGAGTTCTAACTATGGCTACACCTTC
V: TRBV25-1; J: TRBJ2-1; D: TRBD2; size: .; CDR3: CASSEYTGGAYNEQFF; DNA: TGTGCCAGCAGTGAATATACGGGAGGCGCCTACAATGAGCAGTTCTTC
V: TRBV6-1; J: TRBJ2-7; D: .; size: many; CDR3: CASSPQVYEQYF; DNA: TGTGCCAGCAGTCCCCAGGTGTACGAGCAGTACTTC
V: TRBV5-6; J: TRBJ2-5; D: TRBD1; size: few; CDR3: CASSLRTGGSETQYF; DNA: TGTGCCAGCAGCCTACGGACAGGGGGGTCGGAGACCCAGTACTTC
V: TRBV7-8; J: TRBJ2-5; D: .; size: .; CDR3: CASKLLGGSQETQYF; DNA: TGTGCGAGTAAACTCTTAGGGGGATCCCAAGAGACCCAGTACTTC
V: TRBV2; J: TRBJ2-7; D: TRBD1; size: few; CDR3: CASSAGTGRYEQYF; DNA: TGTGCCAGCAGTGCCGGGACAGGCCGCTACGAGCAGTACTTC
V: TRBV6-5; J: TRBJ2-5; D: .; size: .; CDR3: CASSYGRGGETQYF; DNA: TGTGCCAGCAGTTACGGCAGGGGAGGAGAGACCCAGTACTTC
V: TRBV7-2; J: TRBJ2-5; D: TRBD2; size: many; CDR3: CASSFREGLKTQYF; DNA: TGTGCCAGCAGCTTCCGGGAGGGCCTCAAGACCCAGTACTTC
V: TRBV15; J: TRBJ2-1; D: TRBD2; size: many; CDR3: CATSRDRFREAGGPWNEQFF; DNA: TGTGCCACCAGCAGAGATAGATTTAGGGAGGCGGGAGGGCCCTGGAATGAGCAGTTCTTC
V: TRBV5-1; J: TRBJ1-5; D: .; size: .; CDR3: CASSLAGSQPQHF; DNA: TGCGCCAGCAGCTTGGCGGGATCCCAGCCCCAGCATTTT
V: TRBV2; J: TRBJ2-1; D: TRBD2; size: .; CDR3: CASIKLANYNEQFF; DNA: TGTGCCAGCATAAAACTAGCGAACTACAATGAGCAGTTCTTC
V: TRBV7-9; J: TRBJ2-3; D: TRBD1; size: few; CDR3: CALDRPSTDTQYF; DNA: TGTGCCCTGGACAGGCCTAGCACAGATACGCAGTATTTT
V: TRBV2; J: TRBJ1-1; D: .; size: few; CDR3: CASSPGAFF; DNA: TGTGCCAGCAGCCCAGGAGCTTTCTTT
V: TRBV6-1; J: TRBJ2-7; D: .; size: many; CDR3: CASRRSLSSYEQYF; DNA: TGTGCCAGCCGAAGGAGTTTAAGCTCCTACGAGCAGTACTTC
V: TRBV2; J: TRBJ1-1; D: .; size: many; CDR3: CASSDSSTEAFF; DNA: TGTGCCAGCAGTGACAGTTCCACCGAAGCTTTCTTT
V: TRBV29-1; J: TRBJ2-1; D: TRBD2; size: many; CDR3: CSVPQGLAVYNEQFF; DNA: TGCAGCGTTCCCCAGGGACTAGCGGTCTACAATGAGCAGTTCTTC
V: TRBV24-1; J: TRBJ1-2; D: .; size: once; CDR3: CATKGPVNYGYTF; DNA: TGTGCCACCAAGGGACCCGTTAACTATGGCTACACCTTC
V: TRBV19; J: TRBJ1-5; D: .; size: .; CDR3: CASSMWGVGQPQHF; DNA: TGTGCCAGTAGTATGTGGGGGGTCGGGCAGCCCCAGCATTTT
V: TRBV5-6; J: TRBJ1-3; D: .; size: many; CDR3: CASSRRGGNTIYF; DNA: TGTGCCAGCAGCCGGAGGGGAGGAAACACCATATATTTT
V: TRBV7-8; J: TRBJ2-3; D: .; size: .; CDR3: CASSLGGYGDTQYF; DNA: TGTGCCAGCAGCTTAGGAGGGTATGGCGATACGCAGTATTTT
V: TRBV7-2; J: TRBJ2-7; D: TRBD2; size: .; CDR3: CASSLAASGAYGQNF; DNA: TGTGCCAGCAGCTTAGCCGCTAGCGGAGCCTACGGGCAGAACTTC
V: TRBV24-1; J: TRBJ1-2; D: TRBD1; size: .; CDR3: CATSDPGTGGGYTF; DNA: TGTGCCACCAGTGATCCCGGGACAGGTGGCGGCTACACCTTC
V: TRBV2; J: TRBJ1-2; D: .; size: .; CDR3: CASKLQGGDYGYTF; DNA: TGTGCCAGCAAGCTCCAAGGGGGGGACTATGGCTACACCTTC